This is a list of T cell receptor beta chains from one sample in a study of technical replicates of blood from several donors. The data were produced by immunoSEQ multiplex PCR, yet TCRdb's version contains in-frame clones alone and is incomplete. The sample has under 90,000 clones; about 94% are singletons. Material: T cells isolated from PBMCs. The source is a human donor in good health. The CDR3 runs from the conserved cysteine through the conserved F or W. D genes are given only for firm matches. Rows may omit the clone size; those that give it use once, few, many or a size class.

CDR3nt: TGTGCCAGTAGCCTCTTGCAAGGGGCCGACCAAGAGACCCAGTACTTC; CDR3aa: CASSLLQGADQETQYF; d_gene: -; j_gene: TRBJ2-5; abundance: once; v_gene: TRBV19
CDR3nt: TGCGCCAGCAGCTTGGGTCCCGGCAATGAGCAGTTCTTC; CDR3aa: CASSLGPGNEQFF; d_gene: -; j_gene: TRBJ2-1; abundance: -; v_gene: TRBV5-1
CDR3nt: TGTGCCAGCAGCTTAGCCGGACTTAACAACTATGGCTACACCTTC; CDR3aa: CASSLAGLNNYGYTF; d_gene: -; j_gene: TRBJ1-2; abundance: -; v_gene: TRBV7-9
CDR3nt: TGTGCCAGCAGCTGGGTCGCTTATACGGGCTACGAGCAGTACTTC; CDR3aa: CASSWVAYTGYEQYF; d_gene: -; j_gene: TRBJ2-7; abundance: -; v_gene: TRBV11-2
CDR3nt: TGTGCCAGCAGCTTGGGGCGGGAGTACAATGAGCAGTTCTTC; CDR3aa: CASSLGREYNEQFF; d_gene: TRBD2; j_gene: TRBJ2-1; abundance: -; v_gene: TRBV5-8
CDR3nt: TGCAGCGCTTCGAGGGACTTATCCTACGAGCAGTACTTC; CDR3aa: CSASRDLSYEQYF; d_gene: -; j_gene: TRBJ2-7; abundance: once; v_gene: TRBV29-1
CDR3nt: TGTGCCAGCAAGAACGGTGGTTTTCAGGTCGAAGCTTTCTTT; CDR3aa: CASKNGGFQVEAFF; d_gene: -; j_gene: TRBJ1-1; abundance: -; v_gene: TRBV6-5
CDR3nt: TGTGCCATCAGTGAGTCCCCATCGGGCAGGGGGCTGCGACAGCCCCAGCATTTT; CDR3aa: CAISESPSGRGLRQPQHF; d_gene: TRBD1; j_gene: TRBJ1-5; abundance: -; v_gene: TRBV10-3
CDR3nt: TGCGCCAGCAGTGACTGGCCGGGCTACACCTTC; CDR3aa: CASSDWPGYTF; d_gene: -; j_gene: TRBJ1-2; abundance: -; v_gene: TRBV10-2
CDR3nt: TGCAGCGTTGAGGCGACTAGCTCGCTTGAGCAGTACTTC; CDR3aa: CSVEATSSLEQYF; d_gene: TRBD2; j_gene: TRBJ2-7; abundance: -; v_gene: TRBV29-1
CDR3nt: TGTGCCAGCAGCGTAGGTGGGGGCTCGGTCGATCAGCTCCAGCATTTT; CDR3aa: CASSVGGGSVDQLQHF; d_gene: -; j_gene: TRBJ1-5; abundance: -; v_gene: TRBV9
CDR3nt: TGCGCCAGCAGCCAGGGACAGGGCTCCTACGAGCAGTACTTC; CDR3aa: CASSQGQGSYEQYF; d_gene: TRBD1; j_gene: TRBJ2-7; abundance: -; v_gene: TRBV4-1
CDR3nt: TGTGCCAGCAGCTCAGGGTTCAGGACGAGCTCCTACGAGCAGTACTTC; CDR3aa: CASSSGFRTSSYEQYF; d_gene: -; j_gene: TRBJ2-7; abundance: -; v_gene: TRBV11-2
CDR3nt: TGTGCCAGCAGTTTATTGGCCGGAAACACCATATATTTT; CDR3aa: CASSLLAGNTIYF; d_gene: -; j_gene: TRBJ1-3; abundance: -; v_gene: TRBV27
CDR3nt: TGTGCCAGCAGCTCGGCAGCGTTTAACTATGGCTACACCTTC; CDR3aa: CASSSAAFNYGYTF; d_gene: -; j_gene: TRBJ1-2; abundance: -; v_gene: TRBV7-9
CDR3nt: TGTGCCATCGGCAGACGGGAGTTAAACACCATATATTTT; CDR3aa: CAIGRRELNTIYF; d_gene: -; j_gene: TRBJ1-3; abundance: -; v_gene: TRBV10-3
CDR3nt: TGTGCCAGCAGTTTCGTTCGGGAGGGCCGGGTTTCCTACAATGAGCAGTTCTTC; CDR3aa: CASSFVREGRVSYNEQFF; d_gene: TRBD2; j_gene: TRBJ2-1; abundance: -; v_gene: TRBV28
CDR3nt: TGTGCCAGCAGCGGGGACGGGGGGGCGACGAATCAGCCCCAGCATTTT; CDR3aa: CASSGDGGATNQPQHF; d_gene: -; j_gene: TRBJ1-5; abundance: -; v_gene: TRBV11-2
CDR3nt: TGCGCCAGCAGCTTCACAGGGGCAGGGAACACTGAAGCTTTCTTT; CDR3aa: CASSFTGAGNTEAFF; d_gene: TRBD1; j_gene: TRBJ1-1; abundance: -; v_gene: TRBV5-1
CDR3nt: TGTGCCACCCAAACCGGGACAGGGCTTGAAAAACTGTTTTTT; CDR3aa: CATQTGTGLEKLFF; d_gene: TRBD1; j_gene: TRBJ1-4; abundance: -; v_gene: TRBV19
CDR3nt: TGCGCCAGCACACGGGAGGGAGGGGATACGCAGTATTTT; CDR3aa: CASTREGGDTQYF; d_gene: TRBD2; j_gene: TRBJ2-3; abundance: -; v_gene: TRBV5-1
CDR3nt: TGTGCCAGCAGCCCCCTGGGGCCGACAGGGACCGGGGAGCTGTTTTTT; CDR3aa: CASSPLGPTGTGELFF; d_gene: TRBD1; j_gene: TRBJ2-2; abundance: -; v_gene: TRBV7-3
CDR3nt: TGTGCCAGCAGCTTGTTAGCGTACGAGCAGTACTTC; CDR3aa: CASSLLAYEQYF; d_gene: -; j_gene: TRBJ2-7; abundance: -; v_gene: TRBV5-6
CDR3nt: TGTGCCATCACCGGGGGGGGGATCTCAGTCTCGGAGGGCTATGGCTACACCTTC; CDR3aa: CAITGGGISVSEGYGYTF; d_gene: -; j_gene: TRBJ1-2; abundance: -; v_gene: TRBV10-3
CDR3nt: TGTGCCAGCAGCCGACAGGGGATGAACACTGAAGCTTTCTTT; CDR3aa: CASSRQGMNTEAFF; d_gene: TRBD1; j_gene: TRBJ1-1; abundance: -; v_gene: TRBV11-3
CDR3nt: TGTGCCTGCCGTCAAACTACCTACGAGCAGTACTTC; CDR3aa: CACRQTTYEQYF; d_gene: -; j_gene: TRBJ2-7; abundance: once; v_gene: TRBV28
CDR3nt: TGTGCCAGCAGCTTAGGGCAGGGACAAGAGACCCAGTACTTC; CDR3aa: CASSLGQGQETQYF; d_gene: -; j_gene: TRBJ2-5; abundance: -; v_gene: TRBV7-3
CDR3nt: TGTGCCAGCAGGCTTACAGGGGTGGACGAGCAGTACTTC; CDR3aa: CASRLTGVDEQYF; d_gene: TRBD1; j_gene: TRBJ2-7; abundance: -; v_gene: TRBV6-6
CDR3nt: TGTGCCAGCACCGTGGGCCTGACCACCGGGGAGCTGTTTTTT; CDR3aa: CASTVGLTTGELFF; d_gene: -; j_gene: TRBJ2-2; abundance: -; v_gene: TRBV9
CDR3nt: TGTGCCAGCAGCTCTTGGGGGCTGAATGAAAAACTGTTTTTT; CDR3aa: CASSSWGLNEKLFF; d_gene: -; j_gene: TRBJ1-4; abundance: -; v_gene: TRBV27
CDR3nt: TGTGCCAGCAGTTTGGGAAGGGGGCTAGTCGGGGGCTACACCTTC; CDR3aa: CASSLGRGLVGGYTF; d_gene: TRBD1; j_gene: TRBJ1-2; abundance: -; v_gene: TRBV28
CDR3nt: TGTGCCACATTACAGGGTAACAATTCACCCCTCCACTTT; CDR3aa: CATLQGNNSPLHF; d_gene: -; j_gene: TRBJ1-6; abundance: -; v_gene: TRBV13
CDR3nt: TGTGCCAGCAGCTTAAACATACCACAGCAAGAGACCCAGTACTTC; CDR3aa: CASSLNIPQQETQYF; d_gene: -; j_gene: TRBJ2-5; abundance: once; v_gene: TRBV7-9
CDR3nt: TGTGCCAGCAGTAATCGACAGGGGCCCATCTTT; CDR3aa: CASSNRQGPIF; d_gene: TRBD1; j_gene: TRBJ1-1; abundance: -; v_gene: TRBV6-5
CDR3nt: TGCGCCAGCAGCTACAGGCCCTCTTCCTACGAGCAGTACTTC; CDR3aa: CASSYRPSSYEQYF; d_gene: -; j_gene: TRBJ2-7; abundance: -; v_gene: TRBV5-1
CDR3nt: TGTGCCAGCAGATCAACGGGACAAGAAGCTTTCTTT; CDR3aa: CASRSTGQEAFF; d_gene: -; j_gene: TRBJ1-1; abundance: few; v_gene: TRBV7-9
CDR3nt: TGCGCCAGCAGCCAAGTTGCGGGAGGGATAGACAATGAGCAGTTCTTC; CDR3aa: CASSQVAGGIDNEQFF; d_gene: TRBD2; j_gene: TRBJ2-1; abundance: -; v_gene: TRBV4-1
CDR3nt: TGTGCCAGTACAGGTAGCAATCAGCCCCAGCATTTT; CDR3aa: CASTGSNQPQHF; d_gene: -; j_gene: TRBJ1-5; abundance: -; v_gene: TRBV19
CDR3nt: TGTGCCAGCAGCTTAGATGCGGGCTACGAGCAGTACTTC; CDR3aa: CASSLDAGYEQYF; d_gene: -; j_gene: TRBJ2-7; abundance: -; v_gene: TRBV7-6
CDR3nt: TGTGCCAGCAGCCCTGGGCTAGCGGGGTTCGAGCAGTACTTC; CDR3aa: CASSPGLAGFEQYF; d_gene: TRBD2; j_gene: TRBJ2-7; abundance: -; v_gene: TRBV6-5
CDR3nt: TGTGCCAGTAGTATCCCGTCAGCGGGGGACGATACGCAGTATTTT; CDR3aa: CASSIPSAGDDTQYF; d_gene: TRBD2; j_gene: TRBJ2-3; abundance: -; v_gene: TRBV19
CDR3nt: TGTGCCAGCAGCTTGGAACTAGCGGGAGCCGAGCAGTACTTC; CDR3aa: CASSLELAGAEQYF; d_gene: TRBD2; j_gene: TRBJ2-7; abundance: -; v_gene: TRBV7-9
CDR3nt: TGCGCCAGCAGCTTACTAGCGGGGGGCCAGGATACGCAGTATTTT; CDR3aa: CASSLLAGGQDTQYF; d_gene: TRBD2; j_gene: TRBJ2-3; abundance: -; v_gene: TRBV5-1
CDR3nt: TGTGCCAGTAGTAAAAGAGGCGGGGCAAACTCCAATGAGCAGTTCTTC; CDR3aa: CASSKRGGANSNEQFF; d_gene: -; j_gene: TRBJ2-1; abundance: -; v_gene: TRBV19
CDR3nt: TGTGCCAGCAGCTCGTCAGGGGCCGTGCATGGTAGGAATTCACCCCTCCACTTT; CDR3aa: CASSSSGAVHGRNSPLHF; d_gene: -; j_gene: TRBJ1-6; abundance: once; v_gene: TRBV7-9